This T cell receptor beta chain was sequenced for a study of T cell responses to AZD1222 COVID-19 vaccine. Turning to the study itself: Whether given at about 4 or about 12 weeks, second doses were pooled.

Study-wide points: Spike regions recognized by vaccine-associated CD4 TCRs spanned the protein, led by 160-218 and 743-854.

Produced via immunoSEQ multiplex PCR; TCRdb's table is partial and in-frame only. The profile covers approximately 120,000 clones, with 80% to 95% appearing a single time and 3.1% taken by the ten largest. In regard to this clone: Its antigen is not known.

The receptor was isolated from an adult in good health. Sequencing used peripheral blood, obtained on day 0 of AZD1222 vaccination.

CDR3 residues: CASSPLPLVAEAFF. CDR3 DNA: TGTGCCAGCTCACCTCTTCCTCTGGTCGCTGAAGCTTTCTTT. This chain connects TRBV18 to TRBJ1-1; unclear D gene. CDR1 is KGHSH and CDR2 is LQKENI in the germline V gene. This CDR3 is 14 amino acids long. V lost 3 bases and J 6 bases, leaving 14 bases between the germline ends.